The 20 T cell receptor beta chains below were found in one sample sequenced in a study of blood T cells in healthy people across ages. Next came a second PCR, run for roughly 7 to 12 cycles, which used a sample-barcoded 5' primer along with a J-beta primer mix. TCRdb processed the 5' RACE reads anew with MiXCR; each CDR3 protein has one entry. Of under 1,100,000 distinct CDR3 sequences in the sample, less than 25% are singletons; the top ten hold approximately 0.79%. These data were also filed under a second study, of T cells of mothers and their children.

The sample consisted of blood. All receptors come from a girl between 2 and 10 years old in good health.

This clonotype has just one count. V gene TRBV12-3 or TRBV12-4 combines with J gene TRBJ2-2, with 12 nucleotides matching TRBD2. This CDR3 is built from 15 residues. After removal of 7 bases from V and 7 bases from J, the junction contained 7 bases not matched to a gene. The DNA of the CDR3 is TGTGCCAGCAAACGGACTAGCGGGATTGTCGGGGAGCTGTTTTTT. Its protein product is CASKRTSGIVGELFF.

V is TRBV4-1 and J is TRBJ2-1; D possibly corresponds to TRBD2 (5 bases). Trimming removed 4 bases at V and 5 bases at J, with 21 bases between. The V gene's germline CDR1 is MGHRA and CDR2 YSYEKL. The CDR3 contains 17 residues. The CDR3 nucleotides are TGCGCCAGCAGCCCGTCTGAAAAGCGGAGAGGGAACAATGAGCAGTTCTTC. Translating gives CASSPSEKRRGNNEQFF.

This clonotype has a handful of counts. The CDR3 nucleotides read TGTGCCAGCAGCCCCGGTCGGGGGAACGGCTACACCTTC. Translated, it gives CASSPGRGNGYTF. The rearrangement uses TRBV4-2 and TRBJ1-2; tentatively, D is TRBD1 (5 bases). V lost 4 bases to trimming and J lost 8 bases, with 14 bases between them. CDR3 length: 13 amino acids. CDR1 and CDR2 (germline): LGHNA, YNFKEQ.

This clonotype turned up a few times. J is TRBJ2-1 and V is TRBV7-6, with TRBD2 matching 9 bases. The end of the DNA fits TRBJ2-7 better, so the J call may be wrong. Germline V gives CDR1 SGHVS, CDR2 FNYEAQ. This CDR3 comprises 16 residues. The CDR3 protein is CASSPLHSGGTYEQYF. The CDR3 DNA reads TGTGCCAGCAGCCCACTACATAGCGGGGGAACCTACGAGCAGTACTTC.

A remark on this clonotype: An end of the junction does not agree with germline; a read error may underlie this. This chain uses TRBV10-3 with TRBJ2-7; D not certain. From germline, CDR1 is ENHRY and CDR2 SYGVKD. There are 11 residues in the CDR3. For the CDR3, the DNA is TGTGCCATCAGGCCCCCGGCAGGTTCCGACTTC. Translation gives CAIRPPAGSDF.

V gene TRBV6-2 or TRBV6-3 combines with J gene TRBJ2-5, with D hard to call. CDR3 length: 14 amino acids. Germline-derived CDR1 and CDR2 are MNHEY and SVGEGT. Trimming left V 8 bases short and J 0 bases short, with 13 bases between. CDR3 region: CASARILYQETQYF. The CDR3 DNA sequence: TGTGCCAGCGCCAGAATCCTGTACCAAGAGACCCAGTACTTC.

The genes are TRBV4-2 and TRBJ2-1, with TRBD2 identical over 9 bases. Trimming took 0 bases from V and 4 from J; bases not matched to a gene: 7. The CDR3 length is 17 residues. CDR1 and CDR2 from the germline V gene are LGHNA and YNFKEQ. As DNA, the CDR3 is TGTGCCAGCAGCCAAGAGTTAGCGGGAGCGGCTTACAATGAGCAGTTCTTC. Its translation: CASSQELAGAAYNEQFF.

The gene calls are TRBV29-1 and TRBJ2-5, with D uncertain. CDR1 and CDR2 from the germline V gene are SQVTM and ANQGSEA. Trimming took 2 bases from V and 1 from J, leaving 5 bases between them. The CDR3 totals 12 residues. As DNA, the CDR3 is TGCAGCGTTGAATCGCGCCAAGAGACCCAGTACTTC. Translating gives CSVESRQETQYF. The variable domain in full, completed from reference TRBV29-1 and TRBJ2-5, reads SAVISQKPSRDICQRGTSLTIQCQVDSQVTMMFWYRQQPGQSLTLIATANQGSEATYESGFVIDKFPISRPNLTFSTLTVSNMSPEDSSIYLCSVESRQETQYFGPGTRLLVL.

The chain uses TRBV6-2 or TRBV6-3 and TRBJ2-7, with 9 bases matching TRBD2. CDR1 is MNHEY, CDR2 SVGEGT, per germline. The V gene end was trimmed by 2 bases and the J gene end by 5 bases; junction bases not matched to a gene: 7. This CDR3 is 15 amino acids long. The CDR3 coding sequence is TGTGCCAGCAGTTACGGGACTAGCTGGGGCGACGAGCAGTACTTC. Translated: CASSYGTSWGDEQYF.

This sequence joins TRBV3-1 and TRBJ1-1; D possibly corresponds to TRBD1 (6 bases). Germline V gene sequence: CDR1 LGHDT, CDR2 YNNKEL (reference sequence). The V end lost 4 bases, the J end lost 5 bases, and 11 bases lay between the germline ends. This CDR3 contains 13 residues. In DNA, the CDR3 is TGTGCCAGCAGCCGAGATCAGGGGACTGAAGCTTTCTTT. Amino acids: CASSRDQGTEAFF.

This clonotype occurred a few times. This rearrangement joins TRBV20-1 to TRBJ2-7, with 8 bases identical to TRBD2. V trimming: 4 bases; J trimming: 3 bases; junction bases outside the gene matches: 8. The CDR3 loop spans 14 amino acids. Germline CDR1 and CDR2: DFQATT and SNEGSKA (reference sequence). The CDR3 loop reads CSAKGLGPYYEQYF. CDR3 sequence (DNA): TGCAGTGCTAAGGGACTAGGACCATACTACGAGCAGTACTTC.

This clonotype was observed a handful of times. This chain uses TRBV12-3 or TRBV12-4 with TRBJ2-5, with TRBD2 matching 8 bases. After removal of 6 bases from V and 4 bases from J, the junction contained 7 bases not matched to a gene. The CDR3 covers 14 residues. The CDR3 protein is CASSTLTSVETQYF. CDR3 nucleotide sequence: TGTGCCAGCAGCACACTGACTAGCGTAGAGACCCAGTACTTC.

The chain joins TRBV6-5 to TRBJ2-3; D perhaps matches TRBD1 (5 bases). This CDR3 has 14 residues. Trimming took off 6 bases at V and 2 bases at J, with 12 bases between the two ends. Germline V gene data show CDR1 as MNHEY and CDR2 as SVGAGI. The CDR3 loop is CASRLFGHTDTQYF. CDR3 coding DNA: TGTGCCAGCAGGCTCTTCGGACACACAGATACGCAGTATTTT.

In its sample, this clonotype was seen a few times. The rearrangement joins TRBV4-3 to TRBJ2-2; 7 bases match TRBD2. This CDR3 is 15 amino acids long. CDR1 is LGHNA, CDR2 YSLEER, per germline. J lost 5 bases, V lost 2 bases, and 5 bases had no gene match. CDR3 coding DNA: TGCGCCAGCAGCCAAAATGGGGGGGGAACCGGGGAGCTGTTTTTT. This encodes CASSQNGGGTGELFF.

The rearrangement joins TRBV5-6 to TRBJ2-5; D may correspond to TRBD1 or TRBD2 (5 bases each). The CDR3 length is 14 residues. The V gene's germline CDR1 is SGHDT and CDR2 YYEEEE. Trimming took 7 bases from V and 5 from J, leaving 18 bases between them. CDR3 amino acids: CASRPGPESETQYF. Written as DNA, the CDR3 is TGTGCCAGCCGTCCGGGACCAGAGTCGGAGACCCAGTACTTC.

In this sample, this clonotype turned up a few times. This chain links TRBV5-1 with TRBJ1-5; D is undetermined. The CDR3 loop spans 11 amino acids. The V end was cut by 4 bases, the J end by 9 bases, with 8 bases between. In germline, CDR1 is SGHRS, CDR2 YFSETQ. The CDR3 region has the DNA TGCGCCAGCAGCCCGTGCTGGCCCCAGCATTTT. This gives the protein CASSPCWPQHF.

In this sample, this clonotype turned up a few times. The CDR3 here is CASSQATSGEHVTPYEQYF. In DNA form, the CDR3 reads TGCGCCAGCAGCCAAGCAACTAGCGGGGAACACGTAACCCCCTACGAGCAGTACTTC. The chain is built from TRBV4-3 and TRBJ2-5, with 10 bases fitting TRBD2. The closer fit of TRBJ2-7 to the DNA end suggests the J call may be wrong. Germline values: CDR1 LGHNA, CDR2 YSLEER. The CDR3 sequence is 19 residues long.

Ten or more counts support this clonotype. A junction boundary mismatches the germline segment, possibly from a read error. CDR3 nucleotides: TGTGCCAGCAGCTTAACCGGGACAAGCACAGATACGCAGTATTTT. Translation gives CASSLTGTSTDTQYF. The chain has TRBV5-1 and TRBJ2-3; D is perhaps TRBD1 (6 bases). Looked up from germline, CDR1 is SGHRS and CDR2 is YFSETQ. CDR3 size: 15 residues.

In this sample, this clonotype turned up a few times. This sequence joins TRBV28 and TRBJ2-5; TRBD2 matches 7 bases. The ends lost 10 bases at V and 5 bases at J; junction bases unmatched: 13. This CDR3 has 14 residues. From germline, CDR1 is MDHEN and CDR2 SYDVKM. CDR3 bases: TGTGCCACCCTGATATCGTTGGGGGGGGAGACCCAGTACTTC. Translating it yields CATLISLGGETQYF.

This clonotype was picked up a small number of times. This chain joins TRBV11-2 and TRBJ1-1; D gene ambiguous. Germline V gives CDR1 SGHAT, CDR2 FQNNGV. The CDR3 has 12 amino acids. Trimming took off 5 bases at V and 11 bases at J, with 15 bases between the two ends. This chain's CDR3 is CASSHGSVGAFF. The CDR3 coding sequence is TGTGCCAGCAGCCATGGCTCCGTGGGGGCTTTCTTT.